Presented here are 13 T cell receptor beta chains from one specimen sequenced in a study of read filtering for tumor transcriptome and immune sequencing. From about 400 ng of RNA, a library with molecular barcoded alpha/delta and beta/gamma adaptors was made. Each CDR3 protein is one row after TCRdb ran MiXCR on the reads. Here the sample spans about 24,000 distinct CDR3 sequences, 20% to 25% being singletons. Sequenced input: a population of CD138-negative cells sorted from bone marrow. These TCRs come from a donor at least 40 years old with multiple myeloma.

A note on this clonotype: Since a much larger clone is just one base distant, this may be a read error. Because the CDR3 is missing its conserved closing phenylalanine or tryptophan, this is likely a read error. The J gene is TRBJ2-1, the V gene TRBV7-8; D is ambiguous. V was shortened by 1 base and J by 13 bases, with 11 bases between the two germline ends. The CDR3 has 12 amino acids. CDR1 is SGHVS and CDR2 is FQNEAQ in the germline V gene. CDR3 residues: CASSLDGSIQFL. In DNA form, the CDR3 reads TGTGCCAGCAGCTTAGATGGTAGCATACAGTTCCTC.

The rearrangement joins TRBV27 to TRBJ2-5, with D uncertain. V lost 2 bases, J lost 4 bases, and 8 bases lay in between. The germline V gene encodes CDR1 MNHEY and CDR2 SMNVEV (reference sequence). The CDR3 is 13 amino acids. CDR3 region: CASSLRSAETQYF. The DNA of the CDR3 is TGTGCCAGCAGTTTAAGGTCAGCAGAGACCCAGTACTTC.

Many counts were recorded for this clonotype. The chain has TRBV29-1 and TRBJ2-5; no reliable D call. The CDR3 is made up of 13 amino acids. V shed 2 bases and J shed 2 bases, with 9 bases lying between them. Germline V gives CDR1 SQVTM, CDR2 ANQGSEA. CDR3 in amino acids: CSVEMTVQETQYF. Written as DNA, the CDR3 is TGCAGCGTTGAAATGACGGTACAAGAGACCCAGTACTTC.

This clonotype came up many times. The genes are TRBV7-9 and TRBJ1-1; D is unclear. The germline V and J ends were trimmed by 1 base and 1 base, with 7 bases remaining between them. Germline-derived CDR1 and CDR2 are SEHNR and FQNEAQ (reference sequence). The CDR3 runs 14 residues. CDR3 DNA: TGTGCCAGCAGCTTAGTGGAGGGGAACACTGAAGCTTTCTTT. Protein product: CASSLVEGNTEAFF.

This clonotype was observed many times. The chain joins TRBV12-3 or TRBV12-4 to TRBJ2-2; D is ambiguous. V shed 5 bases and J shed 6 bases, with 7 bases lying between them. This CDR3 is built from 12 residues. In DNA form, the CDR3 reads TGTGCCAGCAGTCCCGGGCCCGGGGAGCTGTTTTTT. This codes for CASSPGPGELFF.

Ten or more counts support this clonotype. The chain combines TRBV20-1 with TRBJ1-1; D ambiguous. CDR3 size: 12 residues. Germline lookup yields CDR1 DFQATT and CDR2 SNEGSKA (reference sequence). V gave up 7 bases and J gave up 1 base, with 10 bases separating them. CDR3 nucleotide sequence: TGCAGTGAGGACGGCCAGAACACTGAAGCTTTCTTT. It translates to CSEDGQNTEAFF.

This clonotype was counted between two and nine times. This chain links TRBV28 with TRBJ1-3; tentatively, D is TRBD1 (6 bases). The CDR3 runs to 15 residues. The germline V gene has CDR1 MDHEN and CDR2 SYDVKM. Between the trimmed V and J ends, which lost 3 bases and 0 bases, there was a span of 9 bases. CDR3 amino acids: CASSFGGGSGNTIYF. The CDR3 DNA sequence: TGTGCCAGCAGTTTCGGAGGGGGCTCTGGAAACACCATATATTTT.

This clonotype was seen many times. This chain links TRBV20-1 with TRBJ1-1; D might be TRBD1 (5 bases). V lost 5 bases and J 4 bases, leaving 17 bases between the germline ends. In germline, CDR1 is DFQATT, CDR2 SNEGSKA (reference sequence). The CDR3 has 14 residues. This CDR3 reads CSAGLESGRTEAFF. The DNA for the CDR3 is TGCAGTGCTGGGCTCGAGTCAGGGCGCACTGAAGCTTTCTTT.

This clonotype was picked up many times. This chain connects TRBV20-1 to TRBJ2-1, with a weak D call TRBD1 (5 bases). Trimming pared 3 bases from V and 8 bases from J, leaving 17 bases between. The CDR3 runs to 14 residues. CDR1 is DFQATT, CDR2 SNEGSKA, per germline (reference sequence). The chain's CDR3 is CSARRSAAGYEQFF. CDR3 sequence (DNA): TGCAGTGCTAGGAGGTCGGCCGCAGGGTATGAGCAGTTCTTC.

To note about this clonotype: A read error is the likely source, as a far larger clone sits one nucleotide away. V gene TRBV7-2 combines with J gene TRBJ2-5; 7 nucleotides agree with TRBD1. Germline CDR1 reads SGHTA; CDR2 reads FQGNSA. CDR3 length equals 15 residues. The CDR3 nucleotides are TGTGCCAGCAGGGGGACAGTATCCTCCCAAGTGACCCAGTACTTC. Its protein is CASRGTVSSQVTQYF. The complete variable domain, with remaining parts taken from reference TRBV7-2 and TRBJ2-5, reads GAGVSQSPSNKVTEKGKDVELRCDPISGHTALYWYRQSLGQGLEFLIYFQGNSAPDKSGLPSDRFSAERTGGSVSTLTIQRTQQEDSAVYLCASRGTVSSQVTQYFGPGTRLLVL.

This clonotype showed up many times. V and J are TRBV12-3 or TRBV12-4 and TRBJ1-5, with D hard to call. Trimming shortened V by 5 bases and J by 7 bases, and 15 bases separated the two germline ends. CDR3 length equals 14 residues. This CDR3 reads CASSIGPAGQPQHF. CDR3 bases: TGTGCCAGCAGTATAGGACCAGCGGGACAGCCCCAGCATTTT.

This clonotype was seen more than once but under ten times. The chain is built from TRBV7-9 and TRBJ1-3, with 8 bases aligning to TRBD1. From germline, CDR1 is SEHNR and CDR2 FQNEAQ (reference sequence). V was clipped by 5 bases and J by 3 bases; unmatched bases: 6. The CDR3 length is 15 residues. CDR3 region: CASSTGQGYGNTIYF. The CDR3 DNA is TGTGCCAGCAGCACCGGACAGGGATATGGAAACACCATATATTTT.

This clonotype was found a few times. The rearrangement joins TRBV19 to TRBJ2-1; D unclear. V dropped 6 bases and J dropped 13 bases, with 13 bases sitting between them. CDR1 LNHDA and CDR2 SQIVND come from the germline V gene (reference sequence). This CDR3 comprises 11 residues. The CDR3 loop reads CASSFGVDQFF. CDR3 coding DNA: TGTGCCAGTAGCTTTGGTGTTGATCAGTTCTTC. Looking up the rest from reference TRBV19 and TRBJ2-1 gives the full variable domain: DGGITQSPKYLFRKEGQNVTLSCEQNLNHDAMYWYRQDPGQGLRLIYYSQIVNDFQKGDIAEGYSVSREKKESFPLTVTSAQKNPTAFYLCASSFGVDQFFGPGTRLTVL.